This T cell receptor (beta chain) comes out of a study of blood T cell repertoires in COVID-19. The overall study: Researchers got acute and convalescent COVID-19 samples from the United States, Italy and Spain. The cDNA or gDNA used as material had been derived from T cells, B-cell-depleted T cells, or PBMCs.

The data were produced by immunoSEQ multiplex PCR, yet TCRdb's version contains in-frame clones alone and is incomplete. The data contain more than 90,000 clones, about 89% of them seen just once; the ten biggest clones take up approximately 10%. CDR1 and CDR2 (germline): SGHAT, FQNNGV. V lost 4 bases, J lost 0 bases, and 13 bases lay in between. The CDR3 extends over 17 amino acids. The sequenced sample was peripheral blood. The TCR was taken from a woman aged 30 to 39 with acute or convalescent COVID-19. V and J are TRBV11-2 and TRBJ1-6, with TRBD1 as a possible D gene (6 bases). For the CDR3, the DNA is TGTGCCAGCAGCTACAGCCAGGGGAGCTCCTATAATTCACCCCTCCACTTT. Amino acids: CASSYSQGSSYNSPLHF.